The present T cell receptor beta chain was sequenced within a study of blood T cell repertoires in COVID-19. While infection was still active, Seattle patients were enrolled and then followed longitudinally. The CDR3 consists of 15 residues. The ends lost 4 bases at V and 5 bases at J; junction bases unmatched: 9. Germline V lookup: CDR1 MGHDK, CDR2 SYGVNS. In the original processing: For nucleated cells, counts were estimated from reference gene primer amplification. The assay was immunoSEQ multiplex PCR, and TCRdb's table has in-frame clones only and misses some. Clonal size and the V and J genes are those of that table, whereas D and trimming came from the DNA. The sample lists about 150,000 clones, approximately 81% seen once, with around 8.1% in the top ten.

This sequence was found in a woman aged 60-75 years with COVID-19, enrolled during active disease. V and J are TRBV25-1 and TRBJ2-5; the match to TRBD1 covers 8 bases. The sample consisted of peripheral blood. The CDR3 sequence is CASSARGLSAETQYF. CDR3 nucleotides: TGTGCCAGCAGTGCCAGGGGGCTAAGTGCGGAGACCCAGTACTTC.